This entry concerns a single T cell receptor (beta chain). The entry originates in a study of T cell responses to AZD1222 COVID-19 vaccine. V lost 4 bases and J 1 base, leaving 8 bases between the germline ends. The germline V gene has CDR1 GTSNPN and CDR2 SVGIG (reference sequence). The CDR3 loop spans 13 amino acids. Data came from immunoSEQ multiplex PCR; TCRdb stores just in-frame clones and leaves some out. The data hold some 180,000 clones, with 80% to 95% observed a single time. V usage is TRBV30 and J usage is TRBJ1-3; D unresolved. The source was peripheral blood, collected 28 days after the second dose of the MenACWY control vaccine. The TCR was taken from an adult who received the MenACWY meningococcal vaccine as a control. CDR3 in DNA: TGTGCCTGGATCTCCCTTTCTGGAAACACCATATATTTT. This gives the protein CAWISLSGNTIYF.